A single TCR beta chain is shown here with its context. Antigen unknown. This sample was taken from a study of PD-L1 blockade in urothelial cancer. Study background: Median T cell yield per blood sample was more than 130,000 cells.

Generated by immunoSEQ multiplex PCR, the TCRdb table keeps only in-frame clones and is missing some. The sample gives about 95,000 clones, roughly 91% of which show up once; roughly 2% is in the top ten. Trimming stripped 2 bases from V and 1 base from J, with 12 bases between. CDR1 LGHNA and CDR2 YNFKEQ come from the germline V gene. This CDR3 has 15 residues. Findings and limits, study-wide: The study found that durable-benefit patients expanded tumor-associated blood clones more at 3 weeks.

Time point indicated: pretreatment peripheral blood. Material: PBMCs, obtained around atezolizumab (anti-PD-L1) treatment. The genes are TRBV4-2 and TRBJ2-7, with a tentative D call TRBD2 (5 bases). The sequence came from a man aged 55 to 69 with urothelial cancer. Here the CDR3 DNA reads TGTGCCAGCAGCCAATCCGGACTCTCTTCCTACGAGCAGTACTTC. Protein: CASSQSGLSSYEQYF.